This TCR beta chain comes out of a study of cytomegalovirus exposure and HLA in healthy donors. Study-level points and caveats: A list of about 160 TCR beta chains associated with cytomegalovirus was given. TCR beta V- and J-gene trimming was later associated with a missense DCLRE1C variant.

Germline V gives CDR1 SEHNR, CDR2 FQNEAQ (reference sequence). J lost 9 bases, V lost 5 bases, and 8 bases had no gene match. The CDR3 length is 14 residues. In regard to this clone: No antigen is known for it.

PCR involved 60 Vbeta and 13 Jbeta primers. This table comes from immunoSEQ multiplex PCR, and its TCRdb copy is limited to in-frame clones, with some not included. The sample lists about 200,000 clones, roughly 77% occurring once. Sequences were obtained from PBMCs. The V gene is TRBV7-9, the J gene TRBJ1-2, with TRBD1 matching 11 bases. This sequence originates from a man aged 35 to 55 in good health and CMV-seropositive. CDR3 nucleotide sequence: TGTGCCAGCAGCCAGCGGACAGGGGGCTTGAGCTACACCTTC. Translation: CASSQRTGGLSYTF.